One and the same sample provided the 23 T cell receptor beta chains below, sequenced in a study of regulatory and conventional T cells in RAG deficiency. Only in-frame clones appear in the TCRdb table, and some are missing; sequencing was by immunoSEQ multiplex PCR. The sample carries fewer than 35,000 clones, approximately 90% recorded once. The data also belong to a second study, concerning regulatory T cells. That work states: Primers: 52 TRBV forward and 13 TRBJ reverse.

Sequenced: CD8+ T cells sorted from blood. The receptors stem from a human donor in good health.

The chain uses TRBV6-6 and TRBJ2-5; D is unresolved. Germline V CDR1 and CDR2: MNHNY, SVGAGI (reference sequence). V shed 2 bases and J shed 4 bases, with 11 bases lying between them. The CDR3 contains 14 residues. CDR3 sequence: CASSYGVKGETQYF. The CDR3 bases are TGTGCCAGCAGTTACGGTGTAAAGGGAGAGACCCAGTACTTC.

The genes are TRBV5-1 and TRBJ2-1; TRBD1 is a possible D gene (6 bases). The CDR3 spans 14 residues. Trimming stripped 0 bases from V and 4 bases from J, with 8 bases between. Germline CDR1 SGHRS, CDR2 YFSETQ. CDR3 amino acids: CASSLAGVYNEQFF. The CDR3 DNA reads TGCGCCAGCAGCTTGGCAGGGGTGTACAATGAGCAGTTCTTC.

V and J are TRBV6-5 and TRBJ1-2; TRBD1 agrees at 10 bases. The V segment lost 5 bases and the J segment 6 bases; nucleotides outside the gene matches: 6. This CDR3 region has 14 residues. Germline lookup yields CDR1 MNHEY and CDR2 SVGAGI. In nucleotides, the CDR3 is TGTGCCAGCAGTGGACAGGGGGGGTCGGATGGCTACACCTTC. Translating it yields CASSGQGGSDGYTF.

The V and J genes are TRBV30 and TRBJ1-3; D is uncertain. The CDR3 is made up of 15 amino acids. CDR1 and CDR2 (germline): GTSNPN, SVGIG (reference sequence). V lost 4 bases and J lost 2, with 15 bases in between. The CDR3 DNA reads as TGTGCCTGGACCATCGGGCGGTTTCCTGGAAACACCATATATTTT. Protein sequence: CAWTIGRFPGNTIYF.

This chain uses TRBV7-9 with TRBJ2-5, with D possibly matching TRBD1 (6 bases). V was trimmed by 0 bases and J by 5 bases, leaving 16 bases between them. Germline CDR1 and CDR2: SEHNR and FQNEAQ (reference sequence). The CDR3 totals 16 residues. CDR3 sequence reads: CASSLANQGLVETQYF. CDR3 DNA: TGTGCCAGCAGCTTAGCGAACCAGGGGTTAGTGGAGACCCAGTACTTC.

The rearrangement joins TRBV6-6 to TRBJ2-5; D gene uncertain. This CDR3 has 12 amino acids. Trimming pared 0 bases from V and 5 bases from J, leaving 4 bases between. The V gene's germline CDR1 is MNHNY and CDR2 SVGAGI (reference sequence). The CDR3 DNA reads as TGTGCCAGCAGTTACTCCTGGGAGACCCAGTACTTC. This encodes CASSYSWETQYF.

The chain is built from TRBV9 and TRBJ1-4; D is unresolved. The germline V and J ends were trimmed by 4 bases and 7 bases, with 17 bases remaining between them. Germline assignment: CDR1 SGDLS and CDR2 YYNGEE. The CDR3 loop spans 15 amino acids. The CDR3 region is CASSLGLGLAEKLFF. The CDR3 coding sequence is TGTGCCAGCAGCCTAGGACTCGGGTTAGCTGAAAAACTGTTTTTT.

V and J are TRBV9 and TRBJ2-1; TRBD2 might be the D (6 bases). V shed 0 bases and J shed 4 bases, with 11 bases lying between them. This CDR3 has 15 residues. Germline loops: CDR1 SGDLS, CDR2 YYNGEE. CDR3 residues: CASSVVLAEYNEQFF. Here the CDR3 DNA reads TGTGCCAGCAGCGTAGTATTAGCGGAGTACAATGAGCAGTTCTTC.

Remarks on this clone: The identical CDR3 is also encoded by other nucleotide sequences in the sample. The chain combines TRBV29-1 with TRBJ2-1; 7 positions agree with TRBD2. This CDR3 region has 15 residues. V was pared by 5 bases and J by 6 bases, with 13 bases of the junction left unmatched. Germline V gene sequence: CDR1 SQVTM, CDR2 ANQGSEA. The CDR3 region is CSVKGVGGPLNEQFF. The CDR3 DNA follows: TGCAGCGTTAAAGGCGTGGGAGGGCCGCTCAATGAGCAGTTCTTC.

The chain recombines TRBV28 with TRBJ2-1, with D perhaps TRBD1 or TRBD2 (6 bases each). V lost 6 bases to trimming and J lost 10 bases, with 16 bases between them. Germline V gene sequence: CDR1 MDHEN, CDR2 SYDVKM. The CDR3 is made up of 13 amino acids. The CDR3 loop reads CASSKQQGGEQFF. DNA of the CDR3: TGTGCCAGCAGCAAACAACAGGGAGGCGAGCAGTTCTTC. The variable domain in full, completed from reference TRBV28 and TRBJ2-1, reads DVKVTQSSRYLVKRTGEKVFLECVQDMDHENMFWYRQDPGLGLRLIYFSYDVKMKEKGDIPEGYSVSREKKERFSLILESASTNQTSMYLCASSKQQGGEQFFGPGTRLTVL.

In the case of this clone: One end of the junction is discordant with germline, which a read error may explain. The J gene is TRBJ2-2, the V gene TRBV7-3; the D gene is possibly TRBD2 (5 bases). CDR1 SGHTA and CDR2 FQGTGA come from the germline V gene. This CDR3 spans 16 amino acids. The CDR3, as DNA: TGTGCCGGCAGCTTATTAGCGACCGCGAACACCGGGGAGCTGTTTTTT. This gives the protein CAGSLLATANTGELFF.

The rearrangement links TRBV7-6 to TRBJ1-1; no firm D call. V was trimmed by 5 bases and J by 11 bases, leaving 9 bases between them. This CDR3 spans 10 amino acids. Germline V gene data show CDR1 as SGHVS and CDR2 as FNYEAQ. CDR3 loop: CASSLQWAFF. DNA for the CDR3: TGTGCCAGCAGCCTACAGTGGGCTTTCTTT.

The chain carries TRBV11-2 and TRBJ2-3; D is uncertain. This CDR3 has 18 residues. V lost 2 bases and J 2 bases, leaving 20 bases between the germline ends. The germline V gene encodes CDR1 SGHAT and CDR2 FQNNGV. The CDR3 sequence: CASSLTHAGSRVTDTQYF. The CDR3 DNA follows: TGTGCCAGCAGCTTAACCCATGCCGGTAGTCGGGTCACAGATACGCAGTATTTT.

The chain's CDR3 is CASSGVGGIGQPQHF. CDR3 sequence (DNA): TGTGCCAGCAGTGGAGTTGGGGGGATCGGTCAGCCCCAGCATTTT. The chain uses TRBV25-1 and TRBJ1-5; weak D call: TRBD1 (5 bases). This CDR3 comprises 15 residues. The V end lost 4 bases, the J end lost 6 bases, and 16 bases lay between the germline ends. The germline gives CDR1 MGHDK, CDR2 SYGVNS.

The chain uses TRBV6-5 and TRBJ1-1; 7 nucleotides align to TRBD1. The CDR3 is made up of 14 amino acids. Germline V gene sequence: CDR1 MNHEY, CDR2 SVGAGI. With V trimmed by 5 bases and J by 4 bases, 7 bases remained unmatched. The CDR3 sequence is CASSKTGFGTEAFF. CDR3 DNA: TGTGCCAGCAGTAAGACAGGGTTTGGCACTGAAGCTTTCTTT.

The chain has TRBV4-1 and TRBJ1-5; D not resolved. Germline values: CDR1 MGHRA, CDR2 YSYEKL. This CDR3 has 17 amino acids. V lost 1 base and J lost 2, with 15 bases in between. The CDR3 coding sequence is TGCGCCAGCAGCCAAGGTGACGGAGATAGTGGCAATCAGCCCCAGCATTTT. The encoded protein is CASSQGDGDSGNQPQHF.

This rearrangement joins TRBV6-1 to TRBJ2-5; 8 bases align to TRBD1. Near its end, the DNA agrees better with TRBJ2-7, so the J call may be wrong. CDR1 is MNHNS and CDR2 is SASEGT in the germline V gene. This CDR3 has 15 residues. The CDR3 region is CASSEFLGQGGEQYF. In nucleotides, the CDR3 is TGTGCCAGCAGTGAATTCTTAGGACAGGGTGGCGAGCAGTACTTC.

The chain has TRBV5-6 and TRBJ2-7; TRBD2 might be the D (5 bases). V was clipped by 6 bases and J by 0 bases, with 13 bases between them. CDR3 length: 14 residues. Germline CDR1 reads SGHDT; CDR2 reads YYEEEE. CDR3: CASTGRAYSYEQYF. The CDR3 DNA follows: TGTGCCAGCACCGGGCGGGCGTACTCCTACGAGCAGTACTTC.

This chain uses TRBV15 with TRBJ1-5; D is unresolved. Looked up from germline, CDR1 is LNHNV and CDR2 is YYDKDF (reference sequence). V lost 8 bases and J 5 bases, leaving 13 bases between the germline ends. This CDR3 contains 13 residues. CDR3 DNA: TGTGCCACCCGACCCCCGGATGATCAGCCCCAGCATTTT. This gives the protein CATRPPDDQPQHF. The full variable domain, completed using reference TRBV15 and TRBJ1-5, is DAMVIQNPRYQVTQFGKPVTLSCSQTLNHNVMYWYQQKSSQAPKLLFHYYDKDFNNEADTPDNFQSRRPNTSFCFLDIRSPGLGDTAMYLCATRPPDDQPQHFGDGTRLSIL.

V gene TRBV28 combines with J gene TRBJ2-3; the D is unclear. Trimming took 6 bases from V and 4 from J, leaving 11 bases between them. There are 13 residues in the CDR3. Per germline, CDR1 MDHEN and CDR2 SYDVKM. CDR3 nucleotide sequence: TGTGCCAGCAGCCTGGTCTGGCCAGATACGCAGTATTTT. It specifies CASSLVWPDTQYF. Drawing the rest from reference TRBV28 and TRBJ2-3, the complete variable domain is DVKVTQSSRYLVKRTGEKVFLECVQDMDHENMFWYRQDPGLGLRLIYFSYDVKMKEKGDIPEGYSVSREKKERFSLILESASTNQTSMYLCASSLVWPDTQYFGPGTRLTVL.

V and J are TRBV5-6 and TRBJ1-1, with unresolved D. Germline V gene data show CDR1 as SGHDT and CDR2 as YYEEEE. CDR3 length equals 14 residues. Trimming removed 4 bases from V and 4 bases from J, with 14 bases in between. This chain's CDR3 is CASSPQAGLTEAFF. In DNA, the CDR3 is TGTGCCAGCAGCCCCCAGGCAGGACTCACTGAAGCTTTCTTT. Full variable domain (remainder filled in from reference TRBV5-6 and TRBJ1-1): DAGVTQSPTHLIKTRGQQVTLRCSPKSGHDTVSWYQQALGQGPQFIFQYYEEEERQRGNFPDRFSGHQFPNYSSELNVNALLLGDSALYLCASSPQAGLTEAFFGQGTRLTVV.

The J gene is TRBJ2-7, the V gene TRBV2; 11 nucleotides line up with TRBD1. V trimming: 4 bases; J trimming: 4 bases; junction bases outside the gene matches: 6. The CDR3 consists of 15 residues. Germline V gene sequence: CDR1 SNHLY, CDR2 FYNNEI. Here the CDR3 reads CASSVDRGRWYEQYF. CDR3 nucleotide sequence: TGTGCCAGCAGTGTGGACAGGGGGCGATGGTACGAGCAGTACTTC. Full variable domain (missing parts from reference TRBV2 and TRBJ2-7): EPEVTQTPSHQVTQMGQEVILRCVPISNHLYFYWYRQILGQKVEFLVSFYNNEISEKSEIFDDQFSVERPDGSNFTLKIRSTKLEDSAMYFCASSVDRGRWYEQYFGPGTRLTVT.

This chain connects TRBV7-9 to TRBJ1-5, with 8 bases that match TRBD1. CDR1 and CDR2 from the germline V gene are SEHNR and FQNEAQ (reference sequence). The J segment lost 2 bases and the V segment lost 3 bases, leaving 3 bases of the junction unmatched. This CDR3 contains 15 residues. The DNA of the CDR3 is TGTGCCAGCAGCTTCGGACAGGGTGGCAATCAGCCCCAGCATTTT. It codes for CASSFGQGGNQPQHF.